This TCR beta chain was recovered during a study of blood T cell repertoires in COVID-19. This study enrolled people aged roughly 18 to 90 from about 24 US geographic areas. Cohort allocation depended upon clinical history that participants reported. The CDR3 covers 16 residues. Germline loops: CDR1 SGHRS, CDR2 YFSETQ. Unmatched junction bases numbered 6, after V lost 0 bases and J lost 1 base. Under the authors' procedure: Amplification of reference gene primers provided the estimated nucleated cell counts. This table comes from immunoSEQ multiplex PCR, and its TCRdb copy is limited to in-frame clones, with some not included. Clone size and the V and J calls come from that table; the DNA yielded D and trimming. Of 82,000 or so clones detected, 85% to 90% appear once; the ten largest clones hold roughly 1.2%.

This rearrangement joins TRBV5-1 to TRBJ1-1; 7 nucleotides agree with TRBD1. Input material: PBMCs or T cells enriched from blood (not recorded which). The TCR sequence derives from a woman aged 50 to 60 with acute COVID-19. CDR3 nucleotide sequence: TGCGCCAGCAGCTTGGGACAGGGTGACCCGAACACTGAAGCTTTCTTT. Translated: CASSLGQGDPNTEAFF.